The source of this T cell receptor (beta chain) is a study of blood T cells in healthy people across ages. General study points: Across the age range, TCR beta diversity per million T cells fell in a roughly linear way. It was not known whether donors were CMV positive (a possible confounder of expanded clonotype changes).

Worth noting for this clonotype: Its antigen is not known.

Each sample yielded at least 5.5 micrograms of PBMC total RNA. The authors ran a second PCR of 7 to 11 cycles using a sample-barcoded 5' primer and a J-beta primer mix. TCRdb re-called the 5' RACE reads with MiXCR, one entry per CDR3 protein. In the table there are 1 million or so distinct CDR3 sequences, 20% to 25% of which are singletons. These data were likewise used in another study, on T cells of mothers and their children. That investigation notes: The sample comes from 8 or 9 healthy Caucasian donors: mothers and children.

The sample was blood. This receptor was identified in a girl aged 2-10 years in good health.

For the CDR3, the DNA is TGTGCCAGCAGTTATCAGCCCTTGAGGGGCGCAGGAGACGAGCACTACTTC. Encoded protein: CASSYQPLRGAGDEHYF. The V call is TRBV6-5, the J call TRBJ2-5; possibly TRBD1 or TRBD2 for D (5 bases each). The CDR3 sequence is 17 residues long. Trimming stripped 3 bases from V and 14 bases from J, with 31 bases between. Germline assignment: CDR1 MNHEY and CDR2 SVGAGI.